The 13 T cell receptor beta chains below come from one sample, sequenced in a study of Ad26.COV2.S vaccination and SARS-CoV-2 variants. The protocol was immunoSEQ multiplex PCR, while the TCRdb copy is restricted to in-frame clones and leaves out a portion. The profile shows under 400,000 clones, around 90% of them singletons. The treatment was: some 20 received Ad26.COV2.S at low or high dose, single or two shots; 5 received placebo; per-sample allocation not given. Collection of samples fell on day 63 after the first vaccine or placebo injection. Material: peripheral blood, obtained in a trial of Ad26.COV2.S vaccine versus placebo. The origin of the receptors is a person between 18 and 65 years old who received the Ad26.COV2.S COVID-19 vaccine or a placebo.

The rearrangement joins TRBV12-3 or TRBV12-4 to TRBJ2-1; D gene ambiguous. V was cut by 5 bases and J by 10 bases, with 12 bases left in between. The CDR3 runs 12 residues. Here the CDR3 reads CASSPSYREQFF. The CDR3 coding sequence is TGTGCCAGCAGTCCCAGCTACCGGGAGCAGTTCTTC.

This chain connects TRBV5-1 to TRBJ1-4; D is undetermined. V was pared by 0 bases and J by 7 bases, with 7 bases between. CDR1 and CDR2 from the germline V gene are SGHRS and YFSETQ. The CDR3 spans 13 residues. CDR3 sequence (DNA): TGCGCCAGCAGCTTGGAATTTGGTGAAAAACTGTTTTTT. This gives the protein CASSLEFGEKLFF.

The CDR3 DNA sequence: TGTGCCAGCAGCCAGAGCGGGGGTTGGGAGACCCAGTACTTC. Protein sequence: CASSQSGGWETQYF. J is TRBJ2-5 and V is TRBV9; 8 bases match TRBD2. The V segment lost 4 bases and the J segment 5 bases; nucleotides outside the gene matches: 7. The CDR3 length is 14 residues. The germline gives CDR1 SGDLS, CDR2 YYNGEE.

The V gene is TRBV19, the J gene TRBJ1-5, with a tentative D call TRBD1 (6 bases). V shed 10 bases and J shed 2 bases, with 9 bases lying between them. There are 12 residues in the CDR3. In germline, CDR1 is LNHDA, CDR2 SQIVND (reference sequence). The CDR3 here is CATKGGNQPQHF. As DNA, the CDR3 is TGTGCCACAAAGGGGGGCAATCAGCCCCAGCATTTT. The full variable domain, with the rest looked up from reference TRBV19 and TRBJ1-5, is DGGITQSPKYLFRKEGQNVTLSCEQNLNHDAMYWYRQDPGQGLRLIYYSQIVNDFQKGDIAEGYSVSREKKESFPLTVTSAQKNPTAFYLCATKGGNQPQHFGDGTRLSIL.

The chain joins TRBV7-9 to TRBJ2-2; D is ambiguous. Trimming cost V 5 bases and J 0 bases, with 13 bases left between them. The CDR3 covers 16 residues. Germline CDR1 reads SEHNR; CDR2 reads FQNEAQ (reference sequence). The CDR3 loop is CASSPSWAPNTGELFF. The DNA for the CDR3 is TGTGCCAGCAGCCCGTCCTGGGCCCCGAACACCGGGGAGCTGTTTTTT.

This chain connects TRBV10-3 to TRBJ2-2, with 8 nucleotides matching TRBD2. Germline trimming cut 10 bases from V and 2 bases from J; bases unmatched to any gene: 12. Germline values: CDR1 ENHRY, CDR2 SYGVKD. This CDR3 has 16 residues. CDR3 loop: CATEPSGGLNTGELFF. The CDR3 DNA follows: TGTGCCACCGAACCTTCGGGGGGGCTAAACACCGGGGAGCTGTTTTTT.

V gene TRBV24-1 combines with J gene TRBJ2-5; 12 bases line up with TRBD1. This CDR3 is built from 18 residues. Trimming took 2 bases from V and 5 from J; bases not matched to a gene: 11. Germline CDR1 is KGHDR and CDR2 is SFDVKD. The CDR3 DNA reads TGTGCCACCAGTGATTATGAAGCCGGGACAGGGGGCGGTGAGACCCAGTACTTC. Protein sequence: CATSDYEAGTGGGETQYF.

The chain links TRBV30 to TRBJ1-5; D not resolved. Germline loops: CDR1 GTSNPN, CDR2 SVGIG (reference sequence). The CDR3 is 13 amino acids. The germline V and J ends were trimmed by 1 base and 3 bases, with 7 bases remaining between them. The CDR3 DNA follows: TGTGCCTGGAGTGGGGGAATCAATCAGCCCCAGCATTTT. It yields the protein CAWSGGINQPQHF.

The chain joins TRBV6-5 to TRBJ2-7; TRBD1 matches at 8 bases. The CDR3 sequence is 14 residues long. Germline-derived CDR1 and CDR2 are MNHEY and SVGAGI. V gave up 4 bases and J gave up 6 bases; unmatched junction bases: 8. This chain's CDR3 is CASSSRDRRSEQYF. CDR3 nucleotide sequence: TGTGCCAGCAGTTCCCGGGACAGGCGGTCCGAGCAGTACTTC.

This clone has only one observation. V gene TRBV6-5 combines with J gene TRBJ2-7, with D perhaps matching TRBD1 or TRBD2 (5 bases each). The CDR3 is 13 amino acids. V was pared by 8 bases and J by 3 bases, with 14 bases between. Germline V gene sequence: CDR1 MNHEY, CDR2 SVGAGI. This CDR3 reads CASLVGVSYEQYF. Written as DNA, the CDR3 is TGTGCCAGCCTAGTGGGGGTCAGCTACGAGCAGTACTTC.

The gene calls are TRBV30 and TRBJ1-5; possibly TRBD1 for D (5 bases). CDR3 length equals 13 residues. Germline CDR1 reads GTSNPN; CDR2 reads SVGIG (reference sequence). Trimming left V 3 bases short and J 1 base short, with 7 bases between. CDR3 loop: CAWRKGSNQPQHF. The CDR3 DNA reads TGTGCCTGGAGGAAGGGGAGCAATCAGCCCCAGCATTTT.

The chain has TRBV18 and TRBJ2-7; perhaps TRBD2 as D (5 bases). The germline CDR1 and CDR2 sequences are KGHSH and LQKENI. V was pared by 2 bases and J by 1 base, with 9 bases between. CDR3 length: 14 residues. This chain's CDR3 is CASSPDGVSYEQYF. For the CDR3, the DNA is TGTGCCAGCTCACCAGACGGGGTTTCCTACGAGCAGTACTTC.

The chain is built from TRBV6-5 and TRBJ1-4, with 9 bases fitting TRBD1. Trimming at V came to 6 bases and at J to 5 bases, leaving 4 bases not matched to a gene. Germline loops: CDR1 MNHEY, CDR2 SVGAGI. This CDR3 is 14 amino acids long. Written as DNA, the CDR3 is TGTGCCAGCAGGGACAGGGGAGGGAATGAAAAACTGTTTTTT. It codes for CASRDRGGNEKLFF.